This T cell receptor beta chain derives from a study of control samples from healthy donors and cancer patients. TCRdb's table, derived via immunoSEQ multiplex PCR, lists solely in-frame clones and lacks some. Among roughly 180,000 clones listed, about 94% were seen once. The germline gives CDR1 SNHLY, CDR2 FYNNEI. The CDR3 length is 13 residues. V gave up 5 bases and J gave up 6 bases; unmatched junction bases: 4. The sample taken for sequencing was blood. The clonotype was recovered from a woman aged 60 to 75 in good health. V gene TRBV2 combines with J gene TRBJ2-1; the match to TRBD1 covers 7 bases. CDR3 in amino acids: CASSLSGGNEQFF. DNA of the CDR3: TGTGCCAGCAGTTTGTCAGGGGGCAATGAGCAGTTCTTC.